Following are 10 T cell receptor beta chains from one sample sequenced in a study of T cell changes during pregnancy in multiple sclerosis. The assay was immunoSEQ multiplex PCR, and TCRdb's table has in-frame clones only and misses some. The table lists 90,000 to 120,000 clones, roughly 90% of them singletons. The sequenced sample was peripheral blood, obtained in the third trimester of pregnancy. These receptor sequences come from a female donor in good health, enrolled as a control in a pregnancy study.

The V and J genes are TRBV9 and TRBJ1-3; weak D call: TRBD1 (6 bases). The CDR3 length is 15 residues. V lost 4 bases to trimming and J lost 2 bases, with 13 bases between them. The V gene's germline CDR1 is SGDLS and CDR2 YYNGEE. This chain's CDR3 is CASSLGGGTGNTIYF. The CDR3 DNA is TGTGCCAGCAGCTTAGGGGGGGGTACTGGAAACACCATATATTTT.

The table lists this clone with a count of one. The rearrangement links TRBV5-4 to TRBJ2-1; 9 positions match TRBD2. The CDR3 has 15 amino acids. Looked up from germline, CDR1 is SGHNT and CDR2 is YYREEE (reference sequence). The V gene end was trimmed by 0 bases and the J gene end by 7 bases; junction bases not matched to a gene: 5. DNA of the CDR3: TGTGCCAGCAGCTTGGTGCGGGGGGGGCATAATGAGCAGTTCTTC. Protein product: CASSLVRGGHNEQFF.

V usage is TRBV25-1 and J usage is TRBJ1-1; the match to TRBD1 covers 7 bases. The CDR3 spans 13 residues. The J segment lost 2 bases and the V segment lost 6 bases, leaving 3 bases of the junction unmatched. The germline V gene encodes CDR1 MGHDK and CDR2 SYGVNS. CDR3 in amino acids: CASSRQGNTEAFF. In nucleotides, the CDR3 is TGTGCCAGCAGCCGACAGGGAAACACTGAAGCTTTCTTT.

The chain is built from TRBV7-9 and TRBJ2-3; 8 bases align to TRBD1. Germline V gene data show CDR1 as SEHNR and CDR2 as FQNEAQ (reference sequence). With 5 bases clipped from V and 5 bases from J, the junction kept 9 bases outside the gene matches. This CDR3 spans 15 amino acids. In DNA, the CDR3 is TGTGCCAGCAGCACCCGGACAGGGTATGGAGATACGCAGTATTTT. Its protein is CASSTRTGYGDTQYF. Full variable domain (remainder filled in from reference TRBV7-9 and TRBJ2-3): DTGVSQNPRHKITKRGQNVTFRCDPISEHNRLYWYRQTLGQGPEFLTYFQNEAQLEKSRLLSDRFSAERPKGSFSTLEIQRTEQGDSAMYLCASSTRTGYGDTQYFGPGTRLTVL.

The gene calls are TRBV5-6 and TRBJ1-3, with no clear D. Germline V gene sequence: CDR1 SGHDT, CDR2 YYEEEE. This CDR3 has 14 amino acids. The V and J ends lost 0 bases and 3 bases respectively, with 7 bases between them. As DNA, the CDR3 is TGTGCCAGCAGCTTGGCGGCAGGTGGAAACACCATATATTTT. Amino acid sequence: CASSLAAGGNTIYF.

This clone was seen only once. This chain links TRBV15 with TRBJ1-2; 9 nucleotides agree with TRBD1. The CDR3 is 15 amino acids. V shed 0 bases and J 6 bases; nucleotides not matched to a gene: 5. Germline lookup yields CDR1 LNHNV and CDR2 YYDKDF (reference sequence). The CDR3 DNA follows: TGTGCCACCAGCAGAGATGGGACAGGGTTACATGGCTACACCTTC. It codes for CATSRDGTGLHGYTF.

Points on this clone: Distinct nucleotide sequences in the sample also encode this CDR3. The V gene is TRBV7-9, the J gene TRBJ2-2, with D tentatively TRBD1 (6 bases). Germline assignment: CDR1 SEHNR and CDR2 FQNEAQ (reference sequence). The CDR3 sequence is 13 residues long. Trimming stripped 2 bases from V and 8 bases from J, with 9 bases between. The CDR3 loop is CASSLSGTGELFF. The CDR3, as DNA: TGTGCCAGCAGCTTATCGGGGACAGGGGAGCTGTTTTTT.

The chain uses TRBV13 and TRBJ2-3; 7 nucleotides line up with TRBD1. This CDR3 is built from 15 residues. V was pared by 5 bases and J by 0 bases, with 5 bases of the junction left unmatched. The germline gives CDR1 PRHDT, CDR2 FYEKMQ (reference sequence). CDR3 protein: CASSDEGASTDTQYF. CDR3 nucleotide sequence: TGTGCCAGCAGCGACGAGGGGGCTAGCACAGATACGCAGTATTTT.

In DNA, the CDR3 is TGTGCCAGCAGCTTGCGTACAGGGCTTATTGATGGCTACACCTTC. Encoded protein: CASSLRTGLIDGYTF. The chain carries TRBV5-4 and TRBJ1-2; D may be TRBD1 (6 bases). Trimming removed 1 base from V and 6 bases from J, with 16 bases in between. CDR1 and CDR2 (germline): SGHNT, YYREEE (reference sequence). The CDR3 length is 15 residues.

The chain carries TRBV6-5 and TRBJ2-5; 9 nucleotides line up with TRBD1. Germline CDR1 reads MNHEY; CDR2 reads SVGAGI. V was pared by 7 bases and J by 5 bases, with 11 bases of the junction left unmatched. The CDR3 sequence is 15 residues long. CDR3 amino acids: CASTAGTGPKETQYF. The CDR3 coding sequence is TGTGCCAGCACCGCAGGGACAGGGCCGAAGGAGACCCAGTACTTC.